This T cell receptor (beta chain) originates from a study of T cells in Graves' hyperthyroidism and ophthalmopathy. This clonotype came up many times. Amplification yielded TCR beta CDR3 regions, with RNA transcripts as the source. A first-round RT-PCR of the TCR CDR3 used the HTBI primer set. TCRdb reanalysed the multiplex PCR reads using MiXCR and keeps one entry per CDR3 protein. The sample consists of approximately 530,000 distinct CDR3 sequences, 15% to 20% of them appearing once. The CDR3 totals 13 residues. The germline gives CDR1 MDHEN, CDR2 SYDVKM. Between the trimmed V and J ends, which lost 11 bases and 3 bases, there was a span of 17 bases.

This sequence originates from a woman aged 18-29 years with Graves' hyperthyroidism. The sequenced material came from blood. This sequence joins TRBV28 and TRBJ2-7; D is perhaps TRBD2 (7 bases). Here the CDR3 DNA reads TGTGCCGGGGCGGGGGCTTTGGACTACGAGCAGTACTTC. It yields the protein CAGAGALDYEQYF.